This T cell receptor (beta chain) was profiled in a study of beta chain features in type 1 diabetes. For the study at large: Healthy donors resembled patients in age, gender and cell yields. Study-wide findings and caveats: Diminished insertions and augmented deletions at VDJ junctions characterized type 1 diabetes patients. Shortening that was moderate but significant affected the TCRB CDR3s of Type 1 diabetes patients in all four CD4+ subsets.

As concerns this clone: Its target is unknown.

Per the germline V gene, CDR1 is KGHSH and CDR2 is LQKENI. The CDR3 is 16 residues long. With 3 bases clipped from V and 4 bases from J, the junction kept 7 bases outside the gene matches. The investigators reverse transcribed all of the isolated RNA, so they sequenced expressed TCRB transcripts. The data were produced by immunoSEQ multiplex PCR, yet TCRdb's version contains in-frame clones alone and is incomplete. The sample includes hundreds of thousands of clones, about an eighth of them seen just once. The sample was naive CD4+ T cells from blood. This chain uses TRBV18 with TRBJ1-2, with 11 nucleotides matching TRBD1. The TCR comes from a man between 18 and 29 years old with type 1 diabetes. The CDR3 loop reads CASSPVDRGHGYGYTF. The CDR3 DNA is TGTGCCAGCTCACCCGTGGACAGGGGGCACGGCTATGGCTACACCTTC.